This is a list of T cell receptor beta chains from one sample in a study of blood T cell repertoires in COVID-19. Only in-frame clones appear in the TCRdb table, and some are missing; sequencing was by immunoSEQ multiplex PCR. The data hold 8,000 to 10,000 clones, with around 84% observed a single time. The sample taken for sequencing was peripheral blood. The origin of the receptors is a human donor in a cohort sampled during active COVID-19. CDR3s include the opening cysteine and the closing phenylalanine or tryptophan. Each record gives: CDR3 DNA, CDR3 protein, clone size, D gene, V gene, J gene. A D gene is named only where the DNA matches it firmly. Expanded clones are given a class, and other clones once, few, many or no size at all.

TGTGCCAGTCGACCCAGGGGTGGTGTAGATACGCAGTATTTT	CASRPRGGVDTQYF	NA	NA	TRBV19	TRBJ2-3
TGTGCCAGCAGCAGGGGTCATGAGCAGTTCTTC	CASSRGHEQFF	few	NA	TRBV12-3/TRBV12-4	TRBJ2-1
TGTGCCAGCAGCCCGGGACAGAGTTCGAGCTCCTACAATGAGCAGTTCTTC	CASSPGQSSSSYNEQFF	NA	TRBD1	TRBV5-4	TRBJ2-1
TGCGCCAGCAGCGGTACTAGCGGGGGTTCGGGTTACGAGCAGTACTTC	CASSGTSGGSGYEQYF	NA	TRBD2	TRBV5-1	TRBJ2-7
TGTGCCAGCAGTGACGAGGTTAGCCAGCCCCAGCATTTT	CASSDEVSQPQHF	NA	NA	TRBV2	TRBJ1-5
TGTGCCAGCAGTTCAAATTCCGGGACAGGGAGAGCTTTCTTT	CASSSNSGTGRAFF	NA	TRBD1	TRBV6-6	TRBJ1-1
TGTGCCAGCAGTTACAGACAGGGGACTGAAGCTTTCTTT	CASSYRQGTEAFF	NA	TRBD1	TRBV6-5	TRBJ1-1
TGTGCCAGCAGTACCGGGACAGGGGGCCGCAATGAGCAGTTCTTC	CASSTGTGGRNEQFF	NA	TRBD1	TRBV6-5	TRBJ2-1
TGTGCCAGCAGCTTTTACGGTCAGCCCCAGCATTTT	CASSFYGQPQHF	few	NA	TRBV5-4	TRBJ1-5
TGTGCCAGCAGTACATTCACAGATACGCAGTATTTT	CASSTFTDTQYF	NA	NA	TRBV27	TRBJ2-3
TGTGCCAGCAGCTTTGGACAGGGGGACAAAAACATTCAGTACTTC	CASSFGQGDKNIQYF	NA	TRBD1	TRBV7-2	TRBJ2-4
TGTGCCAGCGAGGGGGAAGGTTATGGCTACACCTTC	CASEGEGYGYTF	NA	NA	TRBV6-5	TRBJ1-2
TGCGCCAGCAGTGACGGGACAAACTCCTACAATGAGCAGTTCTTC	CASSDGTNSYNEQFF	NA	NA	TRBV10-1	TRBJ2-1
TGTGCCAGCAGCTCGGGACAGAACAATGAGCAGTTCTTC	CASSSGQNNEQFF	NA	TRBD1	TRBV11-2	TRBJ2-1
TGTGCCAGCAGCTTTAGCGGGGGGTCAACCGGGGAGCTGTTTTTT	CASSFSGGSTGELFF	NA	TRBD2	TRBV11-2	TRBJ2-2
TGTGCCATCAGGGGGACTAGTTTAGATACGCAGTATTTT	CAIRGTSLDTQYF	few	TRBD2	TRBV10-3	TRBJ2-3
TGTGCCAGCAGCTTAGTTCCGGTATCCACAGATACGCAGTATTTT	CASSLVPVSTDTQYF	NA	NA	TRBV7-8	TRBJ2-3
TGCGCCAGCAGCTTGACAGGGTGGCTGACCCAAGAGACCCAGTACTTC	CASSLTGWLTQETQYF	NA	NA	TRBV5-1	TRBJ2-5
TGTGCCAGCAGCCGTCCTCTGGGAGGGCTGATCAATGAGCAGTTCTTC	CASSRPLGGLINEQFF	NA	TRBD2	TRBV5-4	TRBJ2-1
TGTGCCAGCAGTTACCGAGGGATCCGCACTGAAGCTTTCTTT	CASSYRGIRTEAFF	NA	NA	TRBV6-5	TRBJ1-1
TGTGCCAGCGGGGGGGCGGAGGAAAGCACAGATACGCAGTATTTT	CASGGAEESTDTQYF	NA	NA	TRBV2	TRBJ2-3
TGTGCCAGCAGCCCGGGACCCGGGACAAATTCCTACGAGCAGTACTTC	CASSPGPGTNSYEQYF	NA	NA	TRBV5-4	TRBJ2-7
TGTGCCAGCAGCGTATGGGGAGGCAATCAGCCCCAGCATTTT	CASSVWGGNQPQHF	NA	NA	TRBV9	TRBJ1-5
TGTGCCTGGAGGCGGGGAATCTACGAGCAGTACTTC	CAWRRGIYEQYF	NA	NA	TRBV30	TRBJ2-7
TGTGCCAGCAGCTCTGATTCCTGGCGGGGATTCACCGGGGAGCTGTTTTTT	CASSSDSWRGFTGELFF	NA	NA	TRBV11-2	TRBJ2-2